This T cell receptor beta chain is drawn from a study of blood T cells in healthy people across ages. Findings and caveats of the study: Bulk PBMC profiling left naive and antigen-experienced comparisons inconclusive. More naive CD4+ cells and higher diversity were found in long-lived than in aged donors. Because donor CMV status was unknown, expanded clonotype changes were possibly confounded.

This CDR3 comprises 13 residues. Looked up from germline, CDR1 is SGHTA and CDR2 is FQGNSA. V lost 0 bases, J lost 7 bases, and 6 bases lay in between. Alongside a J-beta primer mix, a sample-barcoded 5' primer served in a second PCR lasting roughly 7 to 11 cycles. TCRdb reprocessed the 5' RACE reads via MiXCR and lists one record per CDR3 protein. The table has about 290,000 distinct CDR3 sequences, around 27% seen once. This clonotype was counted only a few times. Its specificity is unknown. This sequence originates from a woman in her seventies in good health. The sample consisted of blood. The chain links TRBV7-2 to TRBJ1-4; no clear D. DNA for the CDR3: TGTGCCAGCAGCTTAGCGTTTAGTGAAAAACTGTTTTTT. Protein product: CASSLAFSEKLFF.